This T cell receptor (beta chain) was captured by sequencing in a study of control samples from healthy donors and cancer patients. This clone was observed a few times. Clones were read by immunoSEQ multiplex PCR, and TCRdb kept only the in-frame ones, dropping some. The sample shows fewer than 200,000 clones, around nine tenths of them seen only once. The V and J ends lost 3 bases and 3 bases, in that order; junction bases with no gene match: 1. Germline V gives CDR1 PRHDT, CDR2 FYEKMQ (reference sequence). The CDR3 covers 15 residues. The sequenced material came from blood. The chain joins TRBV13 to TRBJ2-1, with 11 positions matching TRBD1. The clonotype originates from a young man in good health. For the CDR3, the DNA is TGTGCCAGCAGCTTGGGGACAGGGGGCTACAATGAGCAGTTCTTC. Amino acids: CASSLGTGGYNEQFF.